This T cell receptor beta chain stems from a study of T cell responses to AZD1222 COVID-19 vaccine (dated by TCRdb to about 2021). For the study in its entirety: A total of 233 trial participants underwent TCR sequencing, of whom 207 received two doses of AZD1222 and approximately 25 received two doses of the MenACWY control vaccine. Enrollment into the trials was organized by age into subgroups of 18-55, 56-69 and 70-plus years, and those subgroups contained roughly 150, 30 and 60 TCR-sequenced participants, respectively. Overall results and qualifications from the work: Participants were mostly white British and included more females than males, and it was suggested by the authors that clonal diversity may have been underestimated. CD4 TCRs associated with the vaccine covered the entire spike protein, and the dominant responses were in regions 160-218 and 743-854. After two AZD1222 doses, spike-specific TCR breadth and depth were significantly higher than at day 0 and than in MenACWY recipients. Reportedly, close to half of the unique spike-specific TCRs recognized epitopes lying outside the regions that are mutated in the B.1.351 and B.1.1.7 variants. Conclusions about previously exposed vaccinees are limited, since just a handful of AZD1222 recipients were seropositive for SARS-CoV-2 at baseline. In the small 56-69-year group, the increase in depth fell short of significance, most likely because of low power. No day 14 peak-response samples were available, so repertoires were characterized only after the peak T cell response.

Taken with the paper, the label for time point translates to: about 28 days (+/-7) after the second vaccine dose. AZD1222 recipients whose second dose came at about 4 weeks and those whose second dose came at about 12 weeks were combined into one group, since spike-specific TCR depth and breadth did not differ between the two schedules. Vaccinee samples were obtained from the UK trials COV001 and COV002, which included a single-blind randomized controlled phase 2/3 trial of AZD1222 (ChAdOx1 nCoV-19) in healthy adults. Trial participant PBMC samples were collected at day 0 and day 28 after the second dose for TCRbeta chain sequencing. The CDR3 regions of human TCRbeta chains were subjected to immunosequencing. The source study handled its data this way. TCRs in the repertoires were compared against a reference library of SARS-CoV-2-specific TCRs that had been generated with the MIRA antigen-specificity platform. Breadth was defined as the fraction of unique TCRs that were SARS-CoV-2-associated, and depth was defined as the fraction of total T cells that were SARS-CoV-2-associated. Using the MIRA data, every spike-specific TCR was mapped to the spike region that the TCR reacted to and assigned to either a CD4 or a CD8 class. Log10-transformed breadth and depth values were compared by one-way ANOVA with Sidak's multiple comparisons tests. TCRdb carries this immuneACCESS record with in-frame sequences only. Its versions omit some clonotypes, under half of them owing to an unresolved V gene in the studies checked, with the rest unexplained. For V, J and clone size, that table is used; D and trimming come from the DNA. Within this sample are about 180,000 clones, with over 90% of them counted one time only. Roughly 1.9% of the sample is held by the ten biggest clonotypes.

The CDR3 sequence holds 13 residues, the cysteine and phenylalanine included. Only the CDR3 part of the read is kept: 39 bases, read in frame from the first base. Trimming takes 0 bases from V and 4 bases from J, and the germline ends sit 7 bases apart. From the germline V gene (reference sequence), CDR1 is GTSNPN and CDR2 is SVGIG. The count of this clone is one. The antigen it recognizes is unknown. The record has no base qualities; no much larger clone is one base away. The rearranged segments are TRBV30 and TRBJ1-5; the D gene cannot be named for sure. This sample comprised peripheral blood, obtained 28 days after the second AZD1222 dose. The sequence was obtained from an adult who received the AZD1222 COVID-19 vaccine. CDR3 loop: CAWSVNDNQPQHF. The DNA sequence is TGTGCCTGGAGTGTAAATGATAATCAGCCCCAGCATTTT.